The rows below give T cell receptor beta chains drawn from one sample of a study of T cell responses to AZD1222 COVID-19 vaccine. This table comes from immunoSEQ multiplex PCR, and its TCRdb copy is limited to in-frame clones, with some not included. The sample has about 88,000 clones; 90% are singletons. This sample comprised peripheral blood, obtained 28 days after the second AZD1222 dose. These receptors came from an adult who received the AZD1222 COVID-19 vaccine. Both conserved end residues are part of each CDR3. Each record gives: V gene, D gene, clone size, J gene, CDR3 protein, CDR3 DNA. A D gene is named only where the DNA matches it firmly. Size tells how often a clone was seen (once, few, many) or the class of an expanded clone, and some rows leave it out.

V gene: TRBV11-2; D gene: TRBD1; clone size: -; J gene: TRBJ1-5; CDR3 protein: CASSLGDRGSVQPQHF; CDR3 DNA: TGTGCCAGCAGCTTAGGGGACAGGGGGTCCGTTCAGCCCCAGCATTTT
V gene: TRBV28; D gene: -; clone size: few; J gene: TRBJ1-4; CDR3 protein: CASRTGGEKLFF; CDR3 DNA: TGTGCCAGCCGAACAGGCGGTGAAAAACTGTTTTTT
V gene: TRBV5-1; D gene: TRBD1; clone size: once; J gene: TRBJ1-2; CDR3 protein: CASSSGGGGLGYTF; CDR3 DNA: TGCGCCAGCAGCTCTGGTGGAGGGGGCTTGGGCTACACCTTC
V gene: TRBV9; D gene: TRBD1; clone size: -; J gene: TRBJ1-1; CDR3 protein: CASSPTLQGSGTEAFF; CDR3 DNA: TGTGCCAGCAGCCCCACCTTACAGGGGTCGGGCACTGAAGCTTTCTTT
V gene: TRBV7-2; D gene: TRBD1; clone size: -; J gene: TRBJ2-5; CDR3 protein: CASSPGQVKETQYF; CDR3 DNA: TGTGCCAGCAGCCCCGGACAGGTTAAAGAGACCCAGTACTTC
V gene: TRBV19; D gene: -; clone size: -; J gene: TRBJ1-1; CDR3 protein: CASSFMAGGGTEAFF; CDR3 DNA: TGTGCCAGTAGTTTCATGGCTGGGGGGGGCACTGAAGCTTTCTTT
V gene: TRBV5-6; D gene: TRBD1; clone size: -; J gene: TRBJ1-4; CDR3 protein: CASSYPGTGGNEKLFF; CDR3 DNA: TGTGCCAGCAGCTATCCCGGGACAGGGGGCAATGAAAAACTGTTTTTT
V gene: TRBV24-1; D gene: -; clone size: -; J gene: TRBJ1-5; CDR3 protein: CATSDPRGDNQPQHF; CDR3 DNA: TGTGCCACCAGTGACCCAAGGGGAGACAATCAGCCCCAGCATTTT
V gene: TRBV6-5; D gene: -; clone size: once; J gene: TRBJ2-7; CDR3 protein: CATARPSYEQYF; CDR3 DNA: TGTGCCACTGCTAGGCCATCCTACGAGCAGTACTTC
V gene: TRBV6-1; D gene: -; clone size: -; J gene: TRBJ1-3; CDR3 protein: CASSEYGTVAGNTIYF; CDR3 DNA: TGTGCCAGCAGTGAGTACGGGACGGTAGCCGGAAACACCATATATTTT
V gene: TRBV7-7; D gene: TRBD2; clone size: -; J gene: TRBJ2-5; CDR3 protein: CASSNGGLAGRETQYF; CDR3 DNA: TGTGCTAGCAGCAACGGCGGACTAGCGGGGAGAGAGACCCAGTACTTC
V gene: TRBV2; D gene: -; clone size: -; J gene: TRBJ1-2; CDR3 protein: CASAVGGNNYGYTF; CDR3 DNA: TGTGCCAGCGCCGTCGGGGGGAATAACTATGGCTACACCTTC
V gene: TRBV4-2; D gene: TRBD1; clone size: -; J gene: TRBJ2-7; CDR3 protein: CASSQELRDRAHEQYF; CDR3 DNA: TGTGCCAGCAGCCAAGAGCTCCGGGACAGGGCCCACGAGCAGTACTTC
V gene: TRBV5-4; D gene: -; clone size: -; J gene: TRBJ2-1; CDR3 protein: CASIPHGNNEQFF; CDR3 DNA: TGTGCCAGCATCCCCCACGGCAATAATGAGCAGTTCTTC
V gene: TRBV4-1; D gene: -; clone size: -; J gene: TRBJ1-2; CDR3 protein: CASSPPSGGYGYTF; CDR3 DNA: TGCGCCAGCAGCCCGCCGTCGGGGGGCTATGGCTACACCTTC
V gene: TRBV13; D gene: TRBD1; clone size: -; J gene: TRBJ1-2; CDR3 protein: CASRRQGEIYGYTF; CDR3 DNA: TGTGCCAGCCGGAGACAGGGGGAGATCTATGGCTACACCTTC
V gene: TRBV21-1; D gene: -; clone size: -; J gene: TRBJ1-1; CDR3 protein: CASGYQVNTEAFF; CDR3 DNA: TGTGCCAGCGGATATCAGGTGAACACTGAAGCTTTCTTT
V gene: TRBV10-3; D gene: -; clone size: -; J gene: TRBJ1-1; CDR3 protein: CAITHRHGAEAFF; CDR3 DNA: TGTGCCATCACCCACCGACATGGCGCTGAAGCTTTCTTT
V gene: TRBV7-6; D gene: -; clone size: -; J gene: TRBJ2-2; CDR3 protein: CASSLTAGNTGELFF; CDR3 DNA: TGTGCCAGCAGCTTAACAGCGGGGAACACCGGGGAGCTGTTTTTT
V gene: TRBV28; D gene: -; clone size: -; J gene: TRBJ2-3; CDR3 protein: CASRLRPVADTQYF; CDR3 DNA: TGTGCCAGCAGACTCCGTCCGGTAGCAGATACGCAGTATTTT
V gene: TRBV6-2/TRBV6-3; D gene: TRBD1; clone size: -; J gene: TRBJ1-4; CDR3 protein: CASSYKEGTGEGEKLFF; CDR3 DNA: TGTGCCAGCAGCTATAAAGAAGGGACAGGGGAAGGTGAAAAACTGTTTTTT
V gene: TRBV28; D gene: TRBD1; clone size: -; J gene: TRBJ2-2; CDR3 protein: CASSLPGQGFGELFF; CDR3 DNA: TGTGCCAGCAGTTTACCTGGACAGGGGTTCGGGGAGCTGTTTTTT
V gene: TRBV14; D gene: TRBD1; clone size: -; J gene: TRBJ1-2; CDR3 protein: CASSPGTAYGYTF; CDR3 DNA: TGTGCCAGCAGCCCTGGGACAGCCTATGGCTACACCTTC
V gene: TRBV9; D gene: -; clone size: once; J gene: TRBJ2-5; CDR3 protein: CASSVGNSLRETQYF; CDR3 DNA: TGTGCCAGCAGCGTAGGCAACAGCCTACGGGAGACCCAGTACTTC
V gene: TRBV7-2; D gene: TRBD1; clone size: -; J gene: TRBJ2-3; CDR3 protein: CASSLDRVSPDTQYF; CDR3 DNA: TGTGCCAGCAGCCTGGACAGGGTTTCCCCAGATACGCAGTATTTT
V gene: TRBV28; D gene: -; clone size: -; J gene: TRBJ1-1; CDR3 protein: CASSLVGAEAFF; CDR3 DNA: TGTGCCAGCAGTTTAGTTGGGGCTGAAGCTTTCTTT
V gene: TRBV27; D gene: -; clone size: -; J gene: TRBJ2-1; CDR3 protein: CASKRFGPDEQFF; CDR3 DNA: TGTGCCAGCAAAAGGTTTGGGCCAGATGAGCAGTTCTTC
V gene: TRBV9; D gene: TRBD1; clone size: -; J gene: TRBJ1-1; CDR3 protein: CASSSRGHNTEAFF; CDR3 DNA: TGTGCCAGCAGCTCCAGGGGGCATAACACTGAAGCTTTCTTT
V gene: TRBV3-1/TRBV3-2; D gene: -; clone size: -; J gene: TRBJ1-5; CDR3 protein: CASSLRVNQPQHF; CDR3 DNA: TGTGCCAGCAGCCTCCGCGTCAATCAGCCCCAGCATTTT
V gene: TRBV7-8; D gene: TRBD1; clone size: -; J gene: TRBJ2-1; CDR3 protein: CASSVGQADEQFF; CDR3 DNA: TGTGCCAGCAGCGTGGGACAGGCCGATGAGCAGTTCTTC
V gene: TRBV28; D gene: TRBD1; clone size: -; J gene: TRBJ2-3; CDR3 protein: CASSHRHEQGAEVYTQYF; CDR3 DNA: TGTGCCAGCAGTCACCGGCATGAACAGGGGGCCGAGGTGTATACGCAGTATTTT
V gene: TRBV7-2; D gene: TRBD2; clone size: -; J gene: TRBJ2-5; CDR3 protein: CASSSRLAGKETQYF; CDR3 DNA: TGTGCCAGCAGTTCCAGACTAGCGGGGAAAGAGACCCAGTACTTC
V gene: TRBV5-4; D gene: -; clone size: once; J gene: TRBJ2-5; CDR3 protein: CASSLGRRATETQYF; CDR3 DNA: TGTGCCAGCAGCTTGGGACGGAGGGCAACAGAGACCCAGTACTTC
V gene: TRBV28; D gene: -; clone size: -; J gene: TRBJ1-3; CDR3 protein: CASGGTSDSGNTIYF; CDR3 DNA: TGTGCCAGCGGAGGGACATCCGACTCTGGAAACACCATATATTTT